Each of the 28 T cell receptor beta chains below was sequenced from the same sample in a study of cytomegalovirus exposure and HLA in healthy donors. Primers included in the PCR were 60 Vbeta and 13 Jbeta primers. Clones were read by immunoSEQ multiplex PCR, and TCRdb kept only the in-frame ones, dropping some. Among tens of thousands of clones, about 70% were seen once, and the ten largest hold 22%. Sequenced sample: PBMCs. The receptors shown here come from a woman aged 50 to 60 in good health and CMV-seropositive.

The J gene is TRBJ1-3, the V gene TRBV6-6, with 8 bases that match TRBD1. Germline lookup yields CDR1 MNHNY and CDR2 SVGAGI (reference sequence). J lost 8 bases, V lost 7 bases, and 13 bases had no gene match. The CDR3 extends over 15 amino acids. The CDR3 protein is CASTKRGQAVDTIYF. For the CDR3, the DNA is TGTGCCAGCACCAAAAGGGGACAGGCTGTTGACACCATATATTTT.

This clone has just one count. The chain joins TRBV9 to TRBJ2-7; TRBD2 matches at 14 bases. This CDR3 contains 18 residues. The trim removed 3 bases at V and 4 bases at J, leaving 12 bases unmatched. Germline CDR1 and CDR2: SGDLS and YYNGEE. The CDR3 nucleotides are TGTGCCAGCAGCGCCGGACTAGCGGGAGGTGTATTAGAGTACGAGCAGTACTTC. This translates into CASSAGLAGGVLEYEQYF. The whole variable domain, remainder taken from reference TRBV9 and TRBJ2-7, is DSGVTQTPKHLITATGQRVTLRCSPRSGDLSVYWYQQSLDQGLQFLIQYYNGEERAKGNILERFSAQQFPDLHSELNLSSLELGDSALYFCASSAGLAGGVLEYEQYFGPGTRLTVT.

CDR3 DNA: TGTGCCAGCAGTTCCATGGGCCGGAGGCAAGAGACCCAGTACTTC. Translated: CASSSMGRRQETQYF. J is TRBJ2-5 and V is TRBV7-9; D might be TRBD2 (5 bases). Trimming took off 6 bases at V and 2 bases at J, with 16 bases between the two ends. CDR1 is SEHNR and CDR2 is FQNEAQ in the germline V gene (reference sequence). The CDR3 length is 15 residues.

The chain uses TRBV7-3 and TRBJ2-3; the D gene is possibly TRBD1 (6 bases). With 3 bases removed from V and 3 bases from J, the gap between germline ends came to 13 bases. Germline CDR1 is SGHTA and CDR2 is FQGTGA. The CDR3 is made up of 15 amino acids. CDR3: CASSFALQGTDTQYF. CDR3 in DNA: TGTGCCAGCAGCTTTGCCTTACAGGGTACAGATACGCAGTATTTT.

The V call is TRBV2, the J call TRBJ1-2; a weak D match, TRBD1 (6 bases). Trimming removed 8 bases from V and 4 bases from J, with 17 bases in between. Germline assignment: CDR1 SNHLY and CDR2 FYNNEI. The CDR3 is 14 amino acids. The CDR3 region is CASLRAGDGYGYTF. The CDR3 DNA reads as TGTGCCAGCTTACGGGCAGGGGATGGCTATGGCTACACCTTC. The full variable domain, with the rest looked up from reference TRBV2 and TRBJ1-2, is EPEVTQTPSHQVTQMGQEVILRCVPISNHLYFYWYRQILGQKVEFLVSFYNNEISEKSEIFDDQFSVERPDGSNFTLKIRSTKLEDSAMYFCASLRAGDGYGYTFGSGTRLTVV.

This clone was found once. The CDR3 bases are TGTGCCAGCACCCCGAAGGGGGAGACCCAGTACTTC. Amino acids: CASTPKGETQYF. The chain employs TRBV2 and TRBJ2-5, with D possibly matching TRBD1 (5 bases). The germline V gene encodes CDR1 SNHLY and CDR2 FYNNEI. V shed 7 bases and J shed 5 bases, with 11 bases lying between them. This CDR3 spans 12 amino acids.

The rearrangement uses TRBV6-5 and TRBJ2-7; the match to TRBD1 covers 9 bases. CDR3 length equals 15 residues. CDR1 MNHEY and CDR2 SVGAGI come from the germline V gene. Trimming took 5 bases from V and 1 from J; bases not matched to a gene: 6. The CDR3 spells CASSRGTGFSYEQYF. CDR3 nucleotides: TGTGCCAGCAGTAGGGGGACAGGGTTTTCCTACGAGCAGTACTTC.

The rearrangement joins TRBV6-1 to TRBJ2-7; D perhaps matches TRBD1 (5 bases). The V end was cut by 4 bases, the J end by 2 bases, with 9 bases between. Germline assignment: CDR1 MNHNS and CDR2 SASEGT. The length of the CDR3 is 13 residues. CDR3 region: CASSGQLTYEQYF. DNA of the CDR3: TGTGCCAGCAGTGGACAGTTAACCTACGAGCAGTACTTC.

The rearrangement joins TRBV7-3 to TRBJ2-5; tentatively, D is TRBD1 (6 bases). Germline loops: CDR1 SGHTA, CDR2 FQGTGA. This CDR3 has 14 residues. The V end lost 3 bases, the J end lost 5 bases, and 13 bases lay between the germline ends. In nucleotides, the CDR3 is TGTGCCAGCAGCTTTGGGGGCCGAGGGGAGACCCAGTACTTC. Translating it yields CASSFGGRGETQYF.

The CDR3 region is CASSKLTGGQETQYF. In DNA form, the CDR3 reads TGTGCCAGCAGCAAGCTGACAGGGGGCCAAGAGACCCAGTACTTC. The chain links TRBV11-1 to TRBJ2-5; TRBD1 matches at 9 bases. The CDR3 totals 15 residues. The germline gives CDR1 SGHAT, CDR2 FQDESV (reference sequence). V shed 5 bases, J shed 1 base, and the junction held 5 bases outside the gene matches.

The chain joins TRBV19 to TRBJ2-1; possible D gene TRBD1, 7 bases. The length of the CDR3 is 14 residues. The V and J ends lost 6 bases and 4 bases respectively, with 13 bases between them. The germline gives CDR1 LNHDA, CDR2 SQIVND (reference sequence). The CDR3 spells CASSLPGGYNEQFF. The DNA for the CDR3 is TGTGCCAGTAGCCTACCAGGGGGGTACAATGAGCAGTTCTTC.

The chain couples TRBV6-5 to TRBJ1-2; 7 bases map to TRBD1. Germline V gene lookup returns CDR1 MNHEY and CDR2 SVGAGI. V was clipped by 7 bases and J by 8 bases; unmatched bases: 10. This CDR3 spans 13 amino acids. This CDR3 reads CASTSGGPPGYTF. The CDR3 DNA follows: TGTGCCAGCACCTCAGGGGGGCCACCCGGCTACACCTTC.

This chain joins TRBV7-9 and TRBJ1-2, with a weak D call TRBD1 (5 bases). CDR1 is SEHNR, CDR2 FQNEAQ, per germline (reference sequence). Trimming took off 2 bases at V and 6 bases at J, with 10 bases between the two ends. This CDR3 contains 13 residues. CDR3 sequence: CASSLYTGDGYTF. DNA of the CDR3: TGTGCCAGCAGCTTATATACAGGAGATGGCTACACCTTC.

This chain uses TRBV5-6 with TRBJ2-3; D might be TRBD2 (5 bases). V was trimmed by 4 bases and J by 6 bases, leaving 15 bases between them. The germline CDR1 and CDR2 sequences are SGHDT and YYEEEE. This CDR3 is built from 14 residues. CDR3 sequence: CASSPRAGRDTQYF. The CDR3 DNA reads TGTGCCAGCAGCCCCCGGGCGGGTAGGGATACGCAGTATTTT.

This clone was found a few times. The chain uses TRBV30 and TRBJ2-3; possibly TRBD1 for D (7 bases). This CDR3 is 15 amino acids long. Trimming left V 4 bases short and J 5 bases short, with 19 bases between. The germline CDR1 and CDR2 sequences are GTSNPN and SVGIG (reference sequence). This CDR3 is CAWTRGASLGDTQYF. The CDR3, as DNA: TGTGCCTGGACCAGGGGGGCTAGCCTAGGAGATACGCAGTATTTT.

The CDR3 DNA is TGTGCCAGCAGCTTAGTGGACAGCTCCTACGAGCAGTACTTC. Translated: CASSLVDSSYEQYF. J is TRBJ2-7 and V is TRBV7-2, with a weak D call TRBD1 (6 bases). Germline CDR1 is SGHTA and CDR2 is FQGNSA. The CDR3 spans 14 residues. V was trimmed by 1 base and J by 0 bases, leaving 7 bases between them.

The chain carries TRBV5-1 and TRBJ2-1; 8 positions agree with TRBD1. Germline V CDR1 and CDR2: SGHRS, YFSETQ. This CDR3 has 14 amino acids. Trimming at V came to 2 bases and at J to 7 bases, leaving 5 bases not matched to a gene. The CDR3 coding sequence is TGCGCCAGCAGCTTCGACAGGGGAGGAAATGAGCAGTTCTTC. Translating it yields CASSFDRGGNEQFF.

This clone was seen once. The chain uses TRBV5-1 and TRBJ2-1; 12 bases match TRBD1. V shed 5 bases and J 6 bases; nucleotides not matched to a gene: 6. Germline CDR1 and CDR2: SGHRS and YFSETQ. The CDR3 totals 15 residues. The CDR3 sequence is CASRTGTGGRNEQFF. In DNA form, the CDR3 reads TGCGCCAGCAGGACCGGGACAGGGGGCCGCAATGAGCAGTTCTTC.

The CDR3: CASSHSHSTDTQYF. The DNA for the CDR3 is TGTGCCAGCAGCCACAGTCATAGCACAGATACGCAGTATTTT. The chain has TRBV11-2 and TRBJ2-3; D is ambiguous. The germline V and J ends were trimmed by 5 bases and 0 bases, with 9 bases remaining between them. Germline values: CDR1 SGHAT, CDR2 FQNNGV. The CDR3 spans 14 residues. The full variable domain, with the rest looked up from reference TRBV11-2 and TRBJ2-3, is EAGVAQSPRYKIIEKRQSVAFWCNPISGHATLYWYQQILGQGPKLLIQFQNNGVVDDSQLPKDRFSAERLKGVDSTLKIQPAKLEDSAVYLCASSHSHSTDTQYFGPGTRLTVL.

CDR3 coding DNA: TGTGCCAGCACCACATGGGGCAAGTCCACAGATACGCAGTATTTT. This translates into CASTTWGKSTDTQYF. The chain joins TRBV28 to TRBJ2-3; weak D call: TRBD1 (5 bases). Trimming took off 7 bases at V and 2 bases at J, with 16 bases between the two ends. The CDR3 totals 15 residues. Looked up from germline, CDR1 is MDHEN and CDR2 is SYDVKM. Combining the CDR3 with reference TRBV28 and TRBJ2-3 gives the whole variable domain DVKVTQSSRYLVKRTGEKVFLECVQDMDHENMFWYRQDPGLGLRLIYFSYDVKMKEKGDIPEGYSVSREKKERFSLILESASTNQTSMYLCASTTWGKSTDTQYFGPGTRLTVL.

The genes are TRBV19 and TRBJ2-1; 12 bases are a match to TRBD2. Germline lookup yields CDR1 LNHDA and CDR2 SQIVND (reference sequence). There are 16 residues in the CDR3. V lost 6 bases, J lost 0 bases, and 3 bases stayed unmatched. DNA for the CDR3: TGTGCCAGTAGGACTAGCGGGAGTAGCTCCTACAATGAGCAGTTCTTC. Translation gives CASRTSGSSSYNEQFF.

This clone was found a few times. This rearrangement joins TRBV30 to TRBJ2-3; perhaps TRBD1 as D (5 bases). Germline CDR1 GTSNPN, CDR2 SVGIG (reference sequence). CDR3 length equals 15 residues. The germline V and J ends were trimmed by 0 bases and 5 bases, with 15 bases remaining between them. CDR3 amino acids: CAWSVKGQGGDTQYF. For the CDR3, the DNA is TGTGCCTGGAGTGTAAAGGGCCAGGGTGGAGATACGCAGTATTTT.

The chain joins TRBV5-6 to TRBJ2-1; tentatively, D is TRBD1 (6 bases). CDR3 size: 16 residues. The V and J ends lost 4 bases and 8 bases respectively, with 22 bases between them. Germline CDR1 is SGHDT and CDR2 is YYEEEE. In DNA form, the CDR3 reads TGTGCCAGCAGCCCCCCCTGGACAGAGATCGGAGATGAGCAGTTCTTC. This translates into CASSPPWTEIGDEQFF.

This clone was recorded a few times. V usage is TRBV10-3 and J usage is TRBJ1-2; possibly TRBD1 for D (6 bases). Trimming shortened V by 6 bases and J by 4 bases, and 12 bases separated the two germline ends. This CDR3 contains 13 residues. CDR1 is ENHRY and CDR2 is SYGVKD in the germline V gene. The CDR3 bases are TGTGCCATCAGCCCGGGACAAATCTATGGCTACACCTTC. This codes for CAISPGQIYGYTF.

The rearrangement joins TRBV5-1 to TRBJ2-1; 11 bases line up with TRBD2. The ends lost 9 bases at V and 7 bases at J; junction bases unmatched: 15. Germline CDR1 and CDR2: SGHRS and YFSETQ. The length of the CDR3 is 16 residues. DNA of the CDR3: TGCGCCACCGCATGGAGGGGACTAGCGGAAGGAAATGAGCAGTTCTTC. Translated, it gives CATAWRGLAEGNEQFF.

The DNA of the CDR3 is TGCGCCAGCAGCCCGGACAGGGGAGTGGATGAAGCTTTCTTT. Protein: CASSPDRGVDEAFF. This rearrangement joins TRBV4-1 to TRBJ1-1; 9 bases match TRBD1. Germline CDR1 is MGHRA and CDR2 is YSYEKL. The length of the CDR3 is 14 residues. The V and J ends lost 4 bases and 7 bases, in that order; junction bases with no gene match: 7.

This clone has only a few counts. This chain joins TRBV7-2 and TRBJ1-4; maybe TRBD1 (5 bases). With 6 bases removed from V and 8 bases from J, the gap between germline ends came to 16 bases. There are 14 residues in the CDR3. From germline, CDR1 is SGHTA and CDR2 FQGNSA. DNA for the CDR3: TGTGCCAGCAGTTATAATGGGGCCACCGAAAAACTGTTTTTT. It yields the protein CASSYNGATEKLFF.

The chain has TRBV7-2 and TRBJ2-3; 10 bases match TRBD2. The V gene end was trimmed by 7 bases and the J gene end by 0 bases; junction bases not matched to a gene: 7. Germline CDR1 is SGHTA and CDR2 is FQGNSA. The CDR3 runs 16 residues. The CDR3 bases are TGTGCCAGCACCAAAAGCGGGGGGGCAAGCACAGATACGCAGTATTTT. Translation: CASTKSGGASTDTQYF.